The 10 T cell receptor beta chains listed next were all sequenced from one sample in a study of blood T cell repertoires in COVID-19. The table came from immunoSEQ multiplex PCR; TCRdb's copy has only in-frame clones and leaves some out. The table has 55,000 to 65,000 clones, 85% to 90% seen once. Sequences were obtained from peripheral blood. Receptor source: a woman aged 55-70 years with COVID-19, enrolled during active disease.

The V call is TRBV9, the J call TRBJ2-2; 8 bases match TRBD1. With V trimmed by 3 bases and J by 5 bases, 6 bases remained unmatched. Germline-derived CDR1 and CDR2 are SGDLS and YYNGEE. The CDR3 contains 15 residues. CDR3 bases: TGTGCCAGCAGCGGACAGGGGTCACGGACCGGGGAGCTGTTTTTT. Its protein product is CASSGQGSRTGELFF.

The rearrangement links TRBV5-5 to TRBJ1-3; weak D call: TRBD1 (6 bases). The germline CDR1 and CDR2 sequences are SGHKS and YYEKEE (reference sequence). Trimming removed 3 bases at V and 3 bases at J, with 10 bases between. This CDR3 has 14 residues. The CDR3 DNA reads TGTGCCAGCAGCTATGGGACACTTGGAAACACCATATATTTT. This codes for CASSYGTLGNTIYF. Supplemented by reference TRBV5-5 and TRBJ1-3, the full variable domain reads DAGVTQSPTHLIKTRGQQVTLRCSPISGHKSVSWYQQVLGQGPQFIFQYYEKEERGRGNFPDRFSARQFPNYSSELNVNALLLGDSALYLCASSYGTLGNTIYFGEGSWLTVV.

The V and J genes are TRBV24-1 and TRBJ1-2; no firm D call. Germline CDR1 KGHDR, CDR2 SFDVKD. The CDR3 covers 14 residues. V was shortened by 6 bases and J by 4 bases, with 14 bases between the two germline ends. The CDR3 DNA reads TGTGCCACCAGTTCCCAAAATCCCCCCTATGGCTACACCTTC. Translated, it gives CATSSQNPPYGYTF.

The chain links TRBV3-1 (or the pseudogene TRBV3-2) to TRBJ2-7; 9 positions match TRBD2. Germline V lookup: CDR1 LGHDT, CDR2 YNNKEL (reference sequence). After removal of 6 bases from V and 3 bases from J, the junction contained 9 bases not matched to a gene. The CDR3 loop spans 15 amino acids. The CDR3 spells CASRESGRNLYEQYF. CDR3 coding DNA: TGTGCCAGCAGGGAAAGCGGGAGGAACCTCTACGAGCAGTACTTC.

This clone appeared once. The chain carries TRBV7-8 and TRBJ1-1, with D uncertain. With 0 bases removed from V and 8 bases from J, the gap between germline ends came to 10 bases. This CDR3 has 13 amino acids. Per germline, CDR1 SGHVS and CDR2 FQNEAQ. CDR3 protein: CASSLAPGGEAFF. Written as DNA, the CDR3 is TGTGCCAGCAGCTTAGCCCCGGGAGGGGAAGCTTTCTTT.

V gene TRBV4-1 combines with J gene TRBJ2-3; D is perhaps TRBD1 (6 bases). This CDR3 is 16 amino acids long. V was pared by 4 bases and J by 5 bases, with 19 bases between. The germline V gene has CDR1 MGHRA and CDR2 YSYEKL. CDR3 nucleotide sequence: TGCGCCAGCAGCCCCCGGGGAAGTCAGGGGATAGATACGCAGTATTTT. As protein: CASSPRGSQGIDTQYF.

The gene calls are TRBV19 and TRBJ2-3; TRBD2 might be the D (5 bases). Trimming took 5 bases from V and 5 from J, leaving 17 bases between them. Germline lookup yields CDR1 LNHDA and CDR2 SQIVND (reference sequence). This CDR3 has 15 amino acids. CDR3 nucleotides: TGTGCCAGTAGTCCAAAGAAACGGGGAAGAGATACGCAGTATTTT. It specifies CASSPKKRGRDTQYF.

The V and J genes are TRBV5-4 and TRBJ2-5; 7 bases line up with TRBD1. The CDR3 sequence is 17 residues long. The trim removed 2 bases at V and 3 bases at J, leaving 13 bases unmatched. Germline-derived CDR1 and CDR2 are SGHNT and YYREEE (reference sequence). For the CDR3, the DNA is TGTGCCAGCAGCTTTGGTATAAACAGGGGTGTCGAAGAGACCCAGTACTTC. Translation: CASSFGINRGVEETQYF.

The CDR3 reads CSASSRYEQYF. The CDR3, as DNA: TGCAGTGCTAGCTCCCGTTACGAGCAGTACTTC. The rearrangement links TRBV20-1 to TRBJ2-7; D remains unclear. This CDR3 is 11 amino acids long. From germline, CDR1 is DFQATT and CDR2 SNEGSKA (reference sequence). V was clipped by 3 bases and J by 4 bases, with 7 bases between them.

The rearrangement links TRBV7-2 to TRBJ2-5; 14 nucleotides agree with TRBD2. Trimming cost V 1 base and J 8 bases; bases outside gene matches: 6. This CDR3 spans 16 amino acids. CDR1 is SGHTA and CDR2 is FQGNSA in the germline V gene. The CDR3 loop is CASSLGLAGGRDTQYF. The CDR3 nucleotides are TGTGCCAGCAGCTTAGGACTAGCGGGGGGGAGGGACACCCAGTACTTC.